This passage covers 25 T cell receptor beta chains from one sample sequenced in a study of tumor and adjacent non-tumor tissue in lung cancer. No cell sorting was done before RNA was extracted from the tissue. Three rounds of nested PCR, following a modified ARM-PCR protocol, produced the TCRbeta library. TCRdb independently ran MiXCR on the multiplex PCR reads; one entry per CDR3 protein. The sample has about 120,000 distinct CDR3 sequences, 84% seen once; the top ten hold around 21%. Material: lung tumor tissue. Receptor source: an older man with non-small cell lung cancer.

Concerning this clonotype itself: The junction and the germline gene differ at one end; a read error may be behind it. The J gene is TRBJ1-4, the V gene TRBV11-2, with a weak D call TRBD1 (6 bases). The CDR3 is 15 amino acids. CDR1 is SGHAT, CDR2 FQNNGV, per germline. For the CDR3, the DNA is TGTGCCAGCAGTACAAGTGGGACAAGTAATGAAAACCTGTTTTTT. Amino acid sequence: CASSTSGTSNENLFF.

This chain joins TRBV12-3 or TRBV12-4 and TRBJ2-7, with 12 nucleotides matching TRBD2. This CDR3 is 15 amino acids long. V lost 9 bases and J lost 12; bases outside the gene matches: 18. The CDR3 sequence: CASSTTSGRTYELYF. Here the CDR3 DNA reads TGTGCCAGTAGCACGACTAGCGGGAGAACCTACGAGTTGTACTTC.

Concerning this clonotype: The junction departs from germline at one end; a sequencing error may be responsible. The V call is TRBV6-1, the J call TRBJ2-3, with a weak D call TRBD1 (6 bases). Germline V gene sequence: CDR1 MNHNS, CDR2 SASEGT. The length of the CDR3 is 13 residues. CDR3 nucleotide sequence: TGTGCCAGTAATTCACAGGGCACTGATACGCAGTATTTT. It encodes CASNSQGTDTQYF.

With respect to this clonotype: Because it lacks the conserved phenylalanine or tryptophan at the end, this CDR3 is likely a read error. The DNA is left out, because the CDR3 cannot be placed on it with certainty; the CDR3 is given as TCRdb lists it. The chain joins TRBV11-2 to TRBJ1-2; the D segment call TRBD1 is taken from the table without a DNA check. The CDR3 spans 14 amino acids, including both terminal residues. Germline-derived CDR1 and CDR2 are SGHAT and FQNNGV. The CDR3 loop reads CASSPTGGTYDYTI.

The sample holds one count of this clonotype. The chain carries TRBV4-2 and TRBJ1-5; no reliable D call. CDR1 is LGHNA, CDR2 YNFKEQ, per germline. This CDR3 is 15 amino acids long. V was shortened by 4 bases and J by 14 bases, with 24 bases between the two germline ends. CDR3 sequence: CASSRDTHSNQSKHF. CDR3 in DNA: TGTGCCAGCAGCCGTGACACTCATAGCAATCAGTCCAAGCATTTT.

There are a few counts of this clonotype. Germline is not matched at one junction end, which may reflect a read error. CDR3 loop: CASSLLSGFDYDYTF. The CDR3 DNA reads as TGTGCCAGCAGTTTATTGTCAGGGTTTGACTATGACTACACCTTC. The chain has TRBV12-3 or TRBV12-4 and TRBJ1-2, with TRBD1 as a possible D gene (5 bases). This CDR3 is built from 15 residues.

In the case of this clonotype: One end of the junction varies from germline; a read error may be responsible. The chain links TRBV11-2 to TRBJ2-1; possibly TRBD1 for D (5 bases). From germline, CDR1 is SGHAT and CDR2 FQNNGV. The CDR3 consists of 14 residues. CDR3 protein: CASSLARQYNEQLF. In DNA, the CDR3 is TGTGCAAGCAGCTTAGCCAGACAGTACAATGAGCAGCTCTTC.

On this clonotype: The junction shows a germline mismatch at one end, possibly a read error. The chain recombines TRBV11-3 with TRBJ1-1, with 7 nucleotides matching TRBD1. Germline V gene lookup returns CDR1 SGHNT and CDR2 YENEEA. The CDR3 has 16 residues. CDR3 region: CASSSRDRTLNTEAFF. CDR3 nucleotides: TGTGCCAGCAGCTCCCGGGACAGAACTCTGAATACTGAAGCTTTCTTT.

A remark on this clonotype: A much bigger clone sits one base away, suggesting this may be a read error. The CDR3 spells CAWSGGTENNEAFF. Written as DNA, the CDR3 is TGTGCCTGGAGTGGAGGGACGGAGAACAATGAAGCTTTCTTT. The gene calls are TRBV30 and TRBJ1-1, with D possibly matching TRBD1 (5 bases). CDR1 and CDR2 (germline): GTSNPN, SVGIG (reference sequence). CDR3 size: 14 residues.

V and J are TRBV4-2 and TRBJ2-7; no clear D gene. The CDR3 length is 16 residues. The germline V gene has CDR1 LGHNA and CDR2 YNFKEQ. In nucleotides, the CDR3 is TGTACCAACAGCCATACGACGGAACCGAGAACTGGCGAGCAGTACTTC. Amino acid sequence: CTNSHTTEPRTGEQYF.

This rearrangement joins TRBV12-3 or TRBV12-4 to TRBJ2-7; D not certain. The CDR3 runs 17 residues. V lost 6 bases to trimming and J lost 7 bases, with 28 bases between them. This CDR3 reads CASSLLLEQKPSMEQYF. Written as DNA, the CDR3 is TGTGCCAGCAGCCTTCTGCTCGAACAGAAACCTTCAATGGAGCAGTACTTC.

Concerning this clonotype itself: A much larger clone lies one base from this, so it may be a read error. V gene TRBV5-1 combines with J gene TRBJ1-1, with 7 bases identical to TRBD1. The CDR3 spans 18 residues. The germline gives CDR1 SGHRS, CDR2 YFSETQ. This CDR3 reads CASSLDPGRFDRVPEVFF. CDR3 DNA sequence: TGCGCCAGCAGCTTGGACCCAGGCCGTTTCGACAGGGTACCTGAAGTTTTCTTT.

This clonotype was recorded many times. The CDR3 here is CASSQRGGHEKLFF. For the CDR3, the DNA is TGCGCCAGCAGCCAAAGGGGGGGCCATGAAAAACTGTTTTTT. The chain couples TRBV4-3 to TRBJ1-4; weak D call: TRBD1 (6 bases). Between the trimmed V and J ends, which lost 2 bases and 6 bases, there was a span of 10 bases. The CDR3 has 14 residues. In germline, CDR1 is LGHNA, CDR2 YSLEER.

As to this clonotype: Its ends do not fully match the called genes, so a read error is possible. This chain connects TRBV18 to TRBJ2-7, with D tentatively TRBD2 (6 bases). The CDR3 length is 13 residues. Germline V gene lookup returns CDR1 KGHSH and CDR2 LQKENI. CDR3 nucleotides: TGTGTCAGCTCACTAACGCGGGGCGGCGAGCAGTACTTC. It is translated as CVSSLTRGGEQYF.

Points on this clonotype: Lacking the conserved final phenylalanine or tryptophan, this CDR3 likely reflects a read error. J is TRBJ2-3 and V is TRBV10-1; no reliable D call. The CDR3 runs 13 residues. Germline lookup yields CDR1 WNHNN and CDR2 SYGVQD (reference sequence). CDR3 nucleotides: TGCTCCAGCTCTGTGGGTTTGCGAGATACGCAGTATTTA. Translated: CSSSVGLRDTQYL.

The CDR3: CSVERTGPTYDQYF. The CDR3 DNA reads TGCAGCGTTGAAAGGACGGGACCGACCTACGATCAATACTTC. The chain links TRBV29-1 to TRBJ2-7; D tentatively fits TRBD1 or TRBD2 (5 bases each). This CDR3 contains 14 residues. Germline V gene sequence: CDR1 SQVTM, CDR2 ANQGSEA. The V end lost 2 bases, the J end lost 13 bases, and 24 bases lay between the germline ends.

The count of this clonotype is one. V gene TRBV29-1 combines with J gene TRBJ2-3; 9 bases map to TRBD1. From germline, CDR1 is SQVTM and CDR2 ANQGSEA. The CDR3 totals 17 residues. CDR3 loop: CNLLPYVTGGDIDTQYF. CDR3 coding DNA: TGCAATTTACTCCCATATGTGACAGGGGGGGACATAGATACGCAGTATTTT.

With respect to this clonotype: The conserved final phenylalanine or tryptophan is absent from the CDR3, which likely points to a read error. The genes are TRBV13 and TRBJ2-3; weak D call: TRBD2 (5 bases). The CDR3 runs 13 residues. Germline loops: CDR1 PRHDT, CDR2 FYEKMQ (reference sequence). The CDR3 loop reads CASEGGGTYTQYV. The DNA for the CDR3 is TGTGCCAGCGAGGGCGGAGGCACATATACACAGTATGTT.

The chain links TRBV5-5 to TRBJ1-1; no firm D call. Looked up from germline, CDR1 is SGHKS and CDR2 is YYEKEE (reference sequence). Trimming stripped 6 bases from V and 4 bases from J, with 16 bases between. The CDR3 is 14 residues long. The CDR3 region is CASTRHVRSTEAFF. For the CDR3, the DNA is TGTGCCAGCACGAGACATGTCCGGAGCACTGAAGCTTTCTTT.

The chain joins TRBV12-3 or TRBV12-4 to TRBJ2-1, with unresolved D. The CDR3 is 13 residues long. The ends were cut back, 3 bases at V and 9 bases at J, with 12 bases in the middle. The CDR3 protein is CASSFGSGIEQFF. The CDR3 nucleotides read TGTGCCAGCAGTTTCGGCAGTGGGATTGAGCAGTTCTTC.

This chain links TRBV11-2 with TRBJ2-3; perhaps TRBD1 as D (5 bases). Between the trimmed V and J ends, which lost 5 bases and 14 bases, there was a span of 23 bases. The CDR3 loop spans 14 amino acids. In germline, CDR1 is SGHAT, CDR2 FQNNGV. This chain's CDR3 is CASSLTPGSNIRYF. Here the CDR3 DNA reads TGTGCCAGCAGCCTAACCCCAGGGTCAAATATACGGTATTTT.

Comment on this clonotype: The junction and the germline gene differ at one end; a read error may be behind it. The chain recombines TRBV6-2 or TRBV6-3 with TRBJ2-2, with D maybe TRBD2 (5 bases). The germline gives CDR1 MNHEY, CDR2 SVGEGT. This CDR3 is built from 16 residues. In nucleotides, the CDR3 is TGTGCCAGCAGTACAAACCCCCGGGATCACACCTGGGAGCAGTTTTTT. Translation gives CASSTNPRDHTWEQFF.

As to this clonotype: This likely comes from a read error, as the CDR3 has no conserved phenylalanine or tryptophan at its end. This chain connects TRBV29-1 to TRBJ2-5; D may correspond to TRBD1 or TRBD2 (5 bases each). The CDR3 totals 12 residues. CDR1 SQVTM and CDR2 ANQGSEA come from the germline V gene. The CDR3 loop is CNVESGAETQYS. CDR3 DNA: TGCAACGTTGAGTCCGGGGCGGAAACCCAGTACTCC.

Turning to this clonotype: Germline and junction disagree at one end, which may indicate a read error. J is TRBJ2-2 and V is TRBV7-9; possibly TRBD1 for D (7 bases). Germline CDR1 SEHNR, CDR2 FQNEAQ (reference sequence). The CDR3 covers 15 residues. CDR3 sequence reads: CVSSAGQTNTEELFF. CDR3 DNA: TGTGTCAGCAGCGCGGGACAGACCAACACGGAGGAGCTGTTTTTT.

V is TRBV5-6 and J is TRBJ1-1, with D unclear. There are 16 residues in the CDR3. CDR1 is SGHDT and CDR2 is YYEEEE in the germline V gene. V lost 1 base and J lost 0, with 13 bases in between. The CDR3 loop reads CASSLNWAGMNTEAFF. CDR3 DNA: TGTGCCAGCAGCTTGAATTGGGCGGGAATGAACACTGAAGCTTTCTTT.